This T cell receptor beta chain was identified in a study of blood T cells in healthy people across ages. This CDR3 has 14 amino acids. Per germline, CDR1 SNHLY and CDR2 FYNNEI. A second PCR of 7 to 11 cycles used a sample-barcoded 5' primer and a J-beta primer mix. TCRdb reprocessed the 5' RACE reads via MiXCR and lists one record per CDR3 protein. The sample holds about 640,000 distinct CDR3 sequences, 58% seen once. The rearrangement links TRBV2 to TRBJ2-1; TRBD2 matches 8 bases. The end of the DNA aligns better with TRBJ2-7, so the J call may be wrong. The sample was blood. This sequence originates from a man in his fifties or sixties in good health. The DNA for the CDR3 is TGTGCCAGCACCGGCGGGGGGTCCTACAATGAGCAGTACTTC. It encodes CASTGGGSYNEQYF.